Listed here are 14 T cell receptor beta chains from one sample, sequenced in a study of blood T cell repertoires in COVID-19. Assay used: immunoSEQ multiplex PCR; TCRdb lists only in-frame clones, some missing. The sample lists under 120,000 clones, less than 80% occurring once. The sample comprised peripheral blood. These receptors were obtained from a man aged 70-80 years with active or convalescent COVID-19.

The CDR3 sequence: CASSSNVGAEAFF. CDR3 nucleotide sequence: TGTGCCAGCAGCTCAAATGTGGGCGCTGAAGCTTTCTTT. V and J are TRBV7-3 and TRBJ1-1; D not resolved. The CDR3 extends over 13 amino acids. V lost 4 bases and J 6 bases, leaving 12 bases between the germline ends. Germline V gene data show CDR1 as SGHTA and CDR2 as FQGTGA.

The V gene is TRBV5-8, the J gene TRBJ2-1; 14 positions match TRBD2. Trimming at V came to 5 bases and at J to 3 bases, leaving 10 bases not matched to a gene. Germline V lookup: CDR1 SGHTS, CDR2 YDEGEE. The CDR3 sequence is 18 residues long. CDR3 nucleotides: TGTGCCAGCAGGCCGACTAGCGGGAGGGCCGGGGGCTACAATGAGCAGTTCTTC. Translating it yields CASRPTSGRAGGYNEQFF.

The V gene is TRBV27, the J gene TRBJ1-2, with 7 bases aligning to TRBD1. Germline CDR1 is MNHEY and CDR2 is SMNVEV (reference sequence). V was clipped by 9 bases and J by 6 bases; unmatched bases: 13. The CDR3 has 14 amino acids. The CDR3 coding sequence is TGTGCCAGACATCTCCGGACAGGCCATGATGGCTACACCTTC. Amino acid sequence: CARHLRTGHDGYTF.

To note about this clone: The junction shows a germline mismatch at one end, possibly a read error. The genes are TRBV28 and TRBJ1-2; TRBD1 is a possible D gene (5 bases). Germline loops: CDR1 MDHEN, CDR2 SYDVKM. The CDR3 is 15 amino acids. CDR3 region: CASTPLGVEVIFVAF. The CDR3 nucleotides are TGTGCCAGCACCCCCCTAGGGGTCGAGGTGATCTTTGTCGCCTTC.

This rearrangement joins TRBV10-3 to TRBJ2-2; 7 bases fit TRBD2. The CDR3 is 15 amino acids. With V trimmed by 2 bases and J by 4 bases, 4 bases remained unmatched. Per the germline V gene, CDR1 is ENHRY and CDR2 is SYGVKD. CDR3 residues: CAISERAGVTGELFF. The DNA of the CDR3 is TGTGCCATCAGTGAGAGGGCGGGGGTCACCGGGGAGCTGTTTTTT.

The chain couples TRBV5-4 to TRBJ2-3; a possible D gene is TRBD2 (6 bases). Trimming took 1 base from V and 0 from J, leaving 15 bases between them. CDR3 length equals 17 residues. CDR1 is SGHNT, CDR2 YYREEE, per germline (reference sequence). In DNA, the CDR3 is TGTGCCAGCAGCTTGACAGTGGCGGGAACTAGCACAGATACGCAGTATTTT. This translates into CASSLTVAGTSTDTQYF.

The chain recombines TRBV11-3 with TRBJ1-1; no clear D gene. Trimming shortened V by 0 bases and J by 3 bases, and 11 bases separated the two germline ends. The CDR3 is 15 residues long. Germline V gene sequence: CDR1 SGHNT, CDR2 YENEEA. This CDR3 reads CASSLDRRPHTEAFF. CDR3 DNA sequence: TGTGCCAGCAGCTTAGATCGGCGGCCTCACACTGAAGCTTTCTTT.

A single count supports this clone. The V gene is TRBV7-7, the J gene TRBJ2-5; 13 nucleotides agree with TRBD2. J gave up 4 bases and V 5 bases, and 7 bases lay outside the gene matches. The CDR3 spans 16 residues. Germline assignment: CDR1 SSHAT and CDR2 FNYEAQ (reference sequence). As DNA, the CDR3 is TGTGCCAGCAGCCCAGGGACTAGCGGGATAGGAGAGACCCAGTACTTC. Amino acids: CASSPGTSGIGETQYF.

This clone occurred a few times. The rearrangement joins TRBV6-5 to TRBJ2-3, with unresolved D. The germline CDR1 and CDR2 sequences are MNHEY and SVGAGI. Trimming left V 6 bases short and J 4 bases short, with 11 bases between. The CDR3 loop spans 13 amino acids. The CDR3 sequence is CASSSYHSDTQYF. In DNA, the CDR3 is TGTGCCAGCAGCTCATACCACTCAGATACGCAGTATTTT.

CDR3 nucleotide sequence: TGCGCCAGCAGCTTAGGGGTGGAAGGAGAGACCCAGTACTTC. It encodes CASSLGVEGETQYF. The J gene is TRBJ2-5, the V gene TRBV5-1, with a possible D match to TRBD1 (5 bases). Trimming shortened V by 2 bases and J by 4 bases, and 12 bases separated the two germline ends. The CDR3 length is 14 residues. CDR1 is SGHRS and CDR2 is YFSETQ in the germline V gene.

For the CDR3, the DNA is TGTGCCAGCAGTGGTTCCTCTAGCGGGGGCCGTAGGGAGACCCAGTACTTC. It specifies CASSGSSSGGRRETQYF. The V gene is TRBV28, the J gene TRBJ2-5; 10 bases are a match to TRBD2. Germline V lookup: CDR1 MDHEN, CDR2 SYDVKM. With 5 bases clipped from V and 5 bases from J, the junction kept 14 bases outside the gene matches. The CDR3 contains 17 residues. The full variable domain, in which reference TRBV28 and TRBJ2-5 provide the parts outside the CDR3, is DVKVTQSSRYLVKRTGEKVFLECVQDMDHENMFWYRQDPGLGLRLIYFSYDVKMKEKGDIPEGYSVSREKKERFSLILESASTNQTSMYLCASSGSSSGGRRETQYFGPGTRLLVL.

This chain links TRBV5-5 with TRBJ2-3; 7 nucleotides line up with TRBD2. Unmatched junction bases numbered 13, after V lost 4 bases and J lost 5 bases. The CDR3 extends over 16 amino acids. Germline loops: CDR1 SGHKS, CDR2 YYEKEE (reference sequence). The CDR3 nucleotides are TGTGCCAGCAGCCTCCTGGGCATGGGAGGGCAAGATACGCAGTATTTT. Translated, it gives CASSLLGMGGQDTQYF.

The chain has TRBV5-1 and TRBJ2-1; 7 bases agree with TRBD2. V gave up 1 base and J gave up 4 bases; unmatched junction bases: 5. Germline CDR1 reads SGHRS; CDR2 reads YFSETQ. The CDR3 totals 15 residues. The chain's CDR3 is CASSLSSGVYNEQFF. CDR3 DNA: TGCGCCAGCAGCTTGTCCAGCGGGGTTTACAATGAGCAGTTCTTC.

The J gene is TRBJ1-2, the V gene TRBV28; 7 bases map to TRBD1. Germline trimming cut 5 bases from V and 1 base from J; bases unmatched to any gene: 13. Germline V gene sequence: CDR1 MDHEN, CDR2 SYDVKM. This CDR3 contains 17 residues. The CDR3 DNA reads TGTGCCAGCAGTCCGAACCCGGGACAGCCCCTTAACTATGGCTACACCTTC. It translates to CASSPNPGQPLNYGYTF.